A selection of T cell receptor beta chains follows, all from one sample in a study of cytomegalovirus exposure and HLA in healthy donors. Sequencing used immunoSEQ multiplex PCR; TCRdb keeps in-frame clones, though not all of them. Of under 200,000 clones detected, about 86% appear once; the ten largest clones hold around 2.1%. The specimen was PBMCs. All receptors derive from a woman aged 18-30 years in good health and CMV-seronegative. Each CDR3 is given with its conserved first and last residue. A D gene is named only where the DNA matches it firmly. Size tells how often a clone was seen (once, few, many) or the class of an expanded clone, and some rows leave it out.

DNA,CDR3,D,J,size,V
TGTGCCTGGAGTGGGGAGGGATCAGATACGCAGTATTTT,CAWSGEGSDTQYF,TRBD2,TRBJ2-3,.,TRBV30
TGTGCCAGCAGCTCCCTGGGACTAGCGGGAGCCACCTCCTACGAGCAGTACTTC,CASSSLGLAGATSYEQYF,TRBD2,TRBJ2-7,.,TRBV7-9
TGTGCCAGCAGCTTAGCCCCCGGAACGGGAGTGAGGGCAGATACGCAGTATTTT,CASSLAPGTGVRADTQYF,.,TRBJ2-3,few,TRBV7-2
TGTGCCATCCCCAAGGAACAGGCCTCCACTGAAGCTTTCTTT,CAIPKEQASTEAFF,.,TRBJ1-1,.,TRBV10-3
TGTGCCAGCAGTTTATGGGCGGGACTCCAAGAGACCCAGTACTTC,CASSLWAGLQETQYF,.,TRBJ2-5,.,TRBV27
TGTGCCAGCAGCTTACAGGGTAGTAGCACTGAAGCTTTCTTT,CASSLQGSSTEAFF,.,TRBJ1-1,once,TRBV7-3
TGTGCCAGCAGCCAAGTCGCGACTAGCGGGGGCACAGATACGCAGTATTTT,CASSQVATSGGTDTQYF,TRBD2,TRBJ2-3,.,TRBV4-2
TGTGCCAGTAGTATTGTGGCAGGAACTGAAGCTTTCTTT,CASSIVAGTEAFF,.,TRBJ1-1,few,TRBV19
TGTGCCAGCAGTTTAAGGGGGTCCGTGGACTATGGCTACACCTTC,CASSLRGSVDYGYTF,.,TRBJ1-2,.,TRBV27
TGTGCCACCAGCTCGACAGGGACCTCTAACTATGGCTACACCTTC,CATSSTGTSNYGYTF,TRBD1,TRBJ1-2,.,TRBV15
TGTGCCAGCAGTCCTACTAGGGGGGGGGAGCTGTTTTTT,CASSPTRGGELFF,.,TRBJ2-2,.,TRBV6-5
TGTGCCACGCTAGCGGGAGGGAACACCGGGGAGCTGTTTTTT,CATLAGGNTGELFF,TRBD2,TRBJ2-2,.,TRBV6-5
TGTGCCAGCTCGCCACAGATAGGGGGCAATCAGCCCCAGCATTTT,CASSPQIGGNQPQHF,.,TRBJ1-5,once,TRBV18
TGCGCCAGCAGCTTGGCAGGGGAGACTGAAGCTTTCTTT,CASSLAGETEAFF,.,TRBJ1-1,.,TRBV5-1
TGTGCCAGTAGATTGGGCACAGGGGCGCAAGAGACCCAGTACTTC,CASRLGTGAQETQYF,TRBD1,TRBJ2-5,.,TRBV19
TGTGCCAGCAGTTTCCCCGCAAGGAGTTTTAATTCACCCCTCCACTTT,CASSFPARSFNSPLHF,.,TRBJ1-6,.,TRBV28
TGCAGCGTTGAAGATGGGAAAGCGGGAGTCCGCTACAATGAGCAGTTCTTC,CSVEDGKAGVRYNEQFF,TRBD2,TRBJ2-1,.,TRBV29-1
TGCAGCGTTGTCGCTCAGGGGGACACTGAAGCTTTCTTT,CSVVAQGDTEAFF,TRBD1,TRBJ1-1,.,TRBV29-1
TGCGCCAGCAGCCAAGATATAATAACAGATACGCAGTATTTT,CASSQDIITDTQYF,.,TRBJ2-3,.,TRBV4-3
TGTGCCAGCAGTTACATCGTTCCGGTTGCCGGGGAGCTGTTTTTT,CASSYIVPVAGELFF,.,TRBJ2-2,.,TRBV6-5
TGTGCCAGCAGCCCTCGACCGACTAGCGGGAACGGTGAGCAGTTCTTC,CASSPRPTSGNGEQFF,TRBD2,TRBJ2-1,.,TRBV6-6
TGTGCCAGCAAGGGAGTTACTGAAGCTTTCTTT,CASKGVTEAFF,.,TRBJ1-1,.,TRBV27
TGCGCCAGCAGCCAAGATACAGGGCGAAGAAACACCATATATTTT,CASSQDTGRRNTIYF,.,TRBJ1-3,few,TRBV4-3
TGCGCCAGCAGCCAATTAGCGGGGAGTGGCACAGATACGCAGTATTTT,CASSQLAGSGTDTQYF,TRBD2,TRBJ2-3,.,TRBV4-3
TGTGCCAGCAGTTTCAGGGGGAATCAGCCCCAGCATTTT,CASSFRGNQPQHF,TRBD1,TRBJ1-5,.,TRBV27
TGTGCCAGCAGCTTATCGGGCCAGACGGGATACGAGCAGTACTTC,CASSLSGQTGYEQYF,.,TRBJ2-7,.,TRBV7-3
TGTGCCAGTAATCAGGGGTACGATGGCTACACCTTC,CASNQGYDGYTF,.,TRBJ1-2,.,TRBV19
TGTGCCAGCAGCTCTACTCTAATAAGCCTTCTCTATGGCTACACCTTC,CASSSTLISLLYGYTF,.,TRBJ1-2,.,TRBV14
TGTGCCAGCAGTGCCCTAGCGGGAGCAGCGTGGTTAGTCGAAGAGACCCAGTACTTC,CASSALAGAAWLVEETQYF,TRBD2,TRBJ2-5,.,TRBV28
TGCGCCAGCAGCTCCTGGACTAGCGGGGGGAATGAGCAGTTCTTC,CASSSWTSGGNEQFF,TRBD2,TRBJ2-1,.,TRBV5-1
TGCGCCAGCAGCTTCCTTTTACTAGCCGGGGACAATGAGCAGTTCTTC,CASSFLLLAGDNEQFF,.,TRBJ2-1,.,TRBV5-1
TGTGCCAGCAGGGCGGGGGAGAATGAAAAACTGTTTTTT,CASRAGENEKLFF,.,TRBJ1-4,once,TRBV7-9
TGTGCCAGCAGCCCACCCCGGGAGGTGGCCTATGGCTACACCTTC,CASSPPREVAYGYTF,.,TRBJ1-2,.,TRBV14
TGTGCCAGCAGTTACAACGGAGGTACGCAGTATTTT,CASSYNGGTQYF,.,TRBJ2-3,.,TRBV6-5
TGCGCCAGCAGCTCGGAACTTTCTAGCGGATACGAGCAGTACTTC,CASSSELSSGYEQYF,TRBD2,TRBJ2-7,once,TRBV5-1
TGTGCCAGCAGCGCCCGGACAGGAACAGATACGCAGTATTTT,CASSARTGTDTQYF,TRBD1,TRBJ2-3,.,TRBV9
TGCGCCAGCAGCTCGACAGGGAACCGCTACGAGCAGTACTTC,CASSSTGNRYEQYF,TRBD1,TRBJ2-7,.,TRBV5-1
TGCGCCAGCAGACGCGGCCTAGGACAGGGTAGAGGTGAAAAACTGTTTTTT,CASRRGLGQGRGEKLFF,TRBD1,TRBJ1-4,.,TRBV5-1
TGTGCCACCAGCATCGGGACAGCCTACGAGCAGTACTTC,CATSIGTAYEQYF,TRBD1,TRBJ2-7,.,TRBV15
TGTGCCATTTTGGGACAGGGGTATGGCTACACCTTC,CAILGQGYGYTF,TRBD1,TRBJ1-2,.,TRBV19
TGTGCCAGCAGTAGAGCAGGGGGCTCTGGAAACACCATATATTTT,CASSRAGGSGNTIYF,TRBD1,TRBJ1-3,.,TRBV7-9
TGCAGCGTTCTGGACAATTCCGCTGAAGCTTTCTTT,CSVLDNSAEAFF,.,TRBJ1-1,.,TRBV29-1
TGTGCCAGCTCCCCCACCCGGCTAGCGCACACAGATACGCAGTATTTT,CASSPTRLAHTDTQYF,.,TRBJ2-3,few,TRBV2
TGTGCCAGCAGCCGGGGTCAAGAGACCCAGTACTTC,CASSRGQETQYF,.,TRBJ2-5,.,TRBV7-9
TGTGCCAGCAGCTTGGGGACACTCGAGCAGTACTTC,CASSLGTLEQYF,.,TRBJ2-7,.,TRBV5-4
TGTGCCAGTAGTATAGCCCGAAGTAGCGGGACCTACAATGAGCAGTTCTTC,CASSIARSSGTYNEQFF,TRBD2,TRBJ2-1,.,TRBV19